This T cell receptor beta chain was identified during a study of blood T cell repertoires in COVID-19. Study-level background: Material from acute and convalescent COVID-19 was sourced from the United States, Italy and Spain.

Assay used: immunoSEQ multiplex PCR; TCRdb lists only in-frame clones, some missing. The repertoire includes 130,000 or so clones, 80% to 90% of them detected once, and 2.4% sits in the top ten. This clone was recorded once. Trimming stripped 5 bases from V and 1 base from J, with 7 bases between. The CDR3 runs 13 residues. The TCR comes from a man aged 35-49 years with acute COVID-19. The sample consisted of PBMCs or T cells enriched from blood (not recorded which). The chain couples TRBV12-3 or TRBV12-4 to TRBJ2-3; D not resolved. CDR3 amino acids: CASSIRGTDTQYF. The CDR3 DNA follows: TGTGCCAGCAGTATCCGGGGCACAGATACGCAGTATTTT.